This T cell receptor (beta chain) comes out of a study of shared clonotypes between healthy human individuals. Free of recent acute infections or vaccinations, the donors were healthy HIV-negative adults. The data were produced by immunoSEQ multiplex PCR, yet TCRdb's version contains in-frame clones alone and is incomplete. Among about 2 million clones listed, 95% were seen once. With respect to this clone: Antigen specificity is unknown.

Trimming took 3 bases from V and 5 from J, leaving 13 bases between them. Germline V gene sequence: CDR1 MGHRA, CDR2 YSYEKL. This CDR3 comprises 14 residues. Points from the study as a whole: The study drew on few donors, limiting represented genetic and exposure-history diversity.

The sequence derives from a man aged 18-30 years in good health. J is TRBJ1-1 and V is TRBV4-1; D not certain. The specimen was naive CD4+ T cells sorted from blood. Subset: CD45RA+ positively selected. The CDR3: CASSQPGRSTEAFF. CDR3 DNA sequence: TGCGCCAGCAGCCAGCCCGGACGGAGTACTGAAGCTTTCTTT.